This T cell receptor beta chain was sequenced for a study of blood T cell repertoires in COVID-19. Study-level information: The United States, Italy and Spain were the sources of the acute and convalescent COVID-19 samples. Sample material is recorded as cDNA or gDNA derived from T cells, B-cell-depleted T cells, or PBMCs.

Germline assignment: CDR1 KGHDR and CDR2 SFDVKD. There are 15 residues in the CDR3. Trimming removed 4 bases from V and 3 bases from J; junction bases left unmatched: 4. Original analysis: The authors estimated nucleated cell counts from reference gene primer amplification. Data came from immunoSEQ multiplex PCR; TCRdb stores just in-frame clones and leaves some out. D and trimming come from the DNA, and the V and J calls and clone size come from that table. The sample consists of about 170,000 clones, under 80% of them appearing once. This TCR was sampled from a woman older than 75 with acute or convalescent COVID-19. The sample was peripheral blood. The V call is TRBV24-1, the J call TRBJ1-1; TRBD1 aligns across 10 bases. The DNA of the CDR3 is TGTGCCACCAGTGACCCCGGACAGGGGGACACTGAAGCTTTCTTT. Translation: CATSDPGQGDTEAFF.